This T cell receptor (beta chain) was retrieved from a study of PD-L1 blockade in urothelial cancer. In the study overall: Blood analysis was done at 3 weeks (second dose) and 6 weeks after treatment began. Study-level results: Clones that were tumor-associated expanded more in the blood of durable-benefit patients at 3 weeks.

Trimming removed 5 bases at V and 8 bases at J, with 18 bases between. The CDR3 length is 14 residues. Germline lookup yields CDR1 MNHEY and CDR2 SVGAGI. Spiking each PCR with synthetic TCR analog templates was performed. TCRdb's table, derived via immunoSEQ multiplex PCR, lists solely in-frame clones and lacks some. In the table there are about 71,000 clones, roughly 91% of which are singletons. A note on this clone: Antigen specificity is unknown.

This TCR was sampled from a man aged 60-69 years with urothelial cancer. Sequenced here: PBMCs, sampled around atezolizumab (anti-PD-L1) treatment. The chain has TRBV6-5 and TRBJ1-1; tentatively, D is TRBD1 (6 bases). The CDR3 reads CASSPYRQTGEAFF. In DNA form, the CDR3 reads TGTGCCAGCAGTCCTTACCGCCAGACAGGCGAAGCTTTCTTT.